Described below is a single T cell receptor beta chain sequence and its context. Its antigen is not identified. The read gets to within 3 residues of the CDR3 end, and the germline J gene fills in the rest. The data belong to a study of T cell clonality in common variable immunodeficiency. Overall study findings and caveats: The cause of increased CVID clonality remains unclear without subpopulation sequencing. Repertoire-complication correlations in CVID were limited by patient heterogeneity. Reportedly, TCR beta sequences from common variable immunodeficiency showed fewer deletions and N-nucleotide insertions.

No CVID subject was ill or on immunomodulatory drugs when sampled. Germline lookup yields CDR1 SGHTA and CDR2 FQGNSA. V lost 1 base and J lost 3, with 12 bases in between. CDR3 length: 15 residues. Assay used: immunoSEQ multiplex PCR; TCRdb lists only in-frame clones, some missing. Listed here are over 30,000 clones without any singletons, the top ten holding roughly 6.7%. The receptor comes from a human donor with common variable immunodeficiency. Sequencing was done on a sample of peripheral blood mononuclear cells. The V gene is TRBV7-2, the J gene TRBJ2-5, with no clear D. The CDR3 DNA, read in part, is TGTGCCAGCAGCTTAGGGTCTTTTCGGGAAGAGACC. Translation gives CASSLGSFREET. The full CDR3 sequence reads CASSLGSFREETQYF. Based on the CDR3 plus reference TRBV7-2 and TRBJ2-5, the full variable domain is GAGVSQSPSNKVTEKGKDVELRCDPISGHTALYWYRQSLGQGLEFLIYFQGNSAPDKSGLPSDRFSAERTGGSVSTLTIQRTQQEDSAVYLCASSLGSFREETQYFGPGTRLLVL.